This T cell receptor (beta chain) was observed in a study of blood T cell repertoires in COVID-19. Here immunoSEQ multiplex PCR was the method, and the copy in TCRdb shows in-frame clones only, minus some. This repertoire shows 90,000 or so clones, 90% to 95% found once; its top ten account for about 1.8%. This TCR was recovered from a human donor with active COVID-19. The donor label of this sample is uncertain. Sequenced sample: peripheral blood.

The CDR3 nucleotides are TGTGCCAGCAGTAAAGACAGGGGGCATGGCTACACCTTC. Protein sequence: CASSKDRGHGYTF. The gene calls are TRBV7-3 and TRBJ1-2; 10 bases line up with TRBD1. Germline V gene lookup returns CDR1 SGHTA and CDR2 FQGTGA. The CDR3 has 13 amino acids. V dropped 6 bases and J dropped 6; count of bases not matched to a gene: 4.